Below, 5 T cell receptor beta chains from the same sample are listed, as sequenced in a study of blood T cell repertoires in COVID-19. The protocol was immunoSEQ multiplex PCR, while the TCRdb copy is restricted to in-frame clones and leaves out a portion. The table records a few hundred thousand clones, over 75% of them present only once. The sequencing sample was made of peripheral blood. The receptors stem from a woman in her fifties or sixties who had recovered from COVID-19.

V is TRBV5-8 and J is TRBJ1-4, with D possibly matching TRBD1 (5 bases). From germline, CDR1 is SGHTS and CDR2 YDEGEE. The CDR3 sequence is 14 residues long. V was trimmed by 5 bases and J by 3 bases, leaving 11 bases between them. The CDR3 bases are TGTGCCAGCAGTTTCGGGGGGGCTAATGAAAAACTGTTTTTT. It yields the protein CASSFGGANEKLFF.

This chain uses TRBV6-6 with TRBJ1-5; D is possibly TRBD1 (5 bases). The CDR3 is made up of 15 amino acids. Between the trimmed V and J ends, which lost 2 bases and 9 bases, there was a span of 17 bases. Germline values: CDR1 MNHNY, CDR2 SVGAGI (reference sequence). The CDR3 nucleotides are TGTGCCAGCAGTTACCGGACACCTCTATCGGCGCCCCAGCATTTT. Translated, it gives CASSYRTPLSAPQHF.

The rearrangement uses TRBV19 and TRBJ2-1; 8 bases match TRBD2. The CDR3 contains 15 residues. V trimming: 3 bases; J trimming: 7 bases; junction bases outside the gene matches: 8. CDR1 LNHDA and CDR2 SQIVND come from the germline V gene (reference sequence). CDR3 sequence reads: CASSITSSGFNEQFF. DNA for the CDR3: TGTGCCAGTAGTATCACCTCTAGCGGGTTTAATGAGCAGTTCTTC.

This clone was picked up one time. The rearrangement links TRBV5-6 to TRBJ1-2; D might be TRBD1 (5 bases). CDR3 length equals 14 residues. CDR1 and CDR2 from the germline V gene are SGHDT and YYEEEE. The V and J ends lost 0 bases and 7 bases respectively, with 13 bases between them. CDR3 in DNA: TGTGCCAGCAGCTTGGGGGTGGGGCTCTCTGGCTACACCTTC. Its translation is CASSLGVGLSGYTF.

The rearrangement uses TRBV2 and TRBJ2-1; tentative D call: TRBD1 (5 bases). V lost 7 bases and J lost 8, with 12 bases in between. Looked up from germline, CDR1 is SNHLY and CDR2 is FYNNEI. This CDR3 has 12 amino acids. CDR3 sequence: CASKIGVDEQFF. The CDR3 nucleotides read TGTGCCAGCAAAATAGGGGTAGATGAGCAGTTCTTC.